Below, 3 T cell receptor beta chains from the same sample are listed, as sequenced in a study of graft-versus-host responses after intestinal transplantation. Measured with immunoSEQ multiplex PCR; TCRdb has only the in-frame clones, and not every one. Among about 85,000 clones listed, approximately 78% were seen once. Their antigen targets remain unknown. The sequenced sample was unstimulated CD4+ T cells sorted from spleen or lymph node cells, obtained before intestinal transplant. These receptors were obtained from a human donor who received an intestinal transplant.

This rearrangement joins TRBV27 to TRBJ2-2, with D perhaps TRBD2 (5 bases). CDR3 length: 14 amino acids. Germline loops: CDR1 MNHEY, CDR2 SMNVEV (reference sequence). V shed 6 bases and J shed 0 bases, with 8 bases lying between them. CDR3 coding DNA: TGTGCCAGCAGAGAAGCGGCGAACACCGGGGAGCTGTTTTTT. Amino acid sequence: CASREAANTGELFF.

The CDR3 reads CASSLGGAGEKLFF. For the CDR3, the DNA is TGTGCCAGCAGTTTAGGTGGGGCTGGTGAAAAACTGTTTTTT. This sequence joins TRBV28 and TRBJ1-4; D perhaps matches TRBD1 (5 bases). Germline assignment: CDR1 MDHEN and CDR2 SYDVKM. The CDR3 extends over 14 amino acids. V shed 2 bases and J shed 7 bases, with 11 bases lying between them. The full variable domain, with the rest looked up from reference TRBV28 and TRBJ1-4, is DVKVTQSSRYLVKRTGEKVFLECVQDMDHENMFWYRQDPGLGLRLIYFSYDVKMKEKGDIPEGYSVSREKKERFSLILESASTNQTSMYLCASSLGGAGEKLFFGSGTQLSVL.

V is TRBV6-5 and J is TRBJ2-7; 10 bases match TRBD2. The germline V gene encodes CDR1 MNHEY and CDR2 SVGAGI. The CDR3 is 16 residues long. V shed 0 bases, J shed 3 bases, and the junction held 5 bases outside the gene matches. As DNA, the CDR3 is TGTGCCAGCAGTTACTCGAAGGTAGCGGGGGGCTACGAGCAGTACTTC. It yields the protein CASSYSKVAGGYEQYF.